This TCR beta chain was sequenced for a study of cytomegalovirus exposure and HLA in healthy donors. Concerning this clone itself: The antigen remains undetermined.

With 60 Vbeta and 13 Jbeta primers, the PCR was carried out. TCRdb keeps only in-frame clones here, not all; method: immunoSEQ multiplex PCR. This table holds 150,000 to 160,000 clones, roughly 81% found once. Study-wide results and limits: According to an earlier analysis, most TCR beta V segments yielded productive rearrangements about 87% or about 30% of the time.

Healthy bone marrow donors supplied every sample. What was sequenced was PBMCs. The TCR sequence derives from a woman between 18 and 29 years old in good health and CMV-seronegative.

The CDR3 nucleotides are TGCGCCAGCAGCTTGGGGGACACAAAAAACATTCAGTACTTC. Its translation: CASSLGDTKNIQYF. This chain links TRBV5-1 with TRBJ2-4, with D maybe TRBD1 (6 bases). The CDR3 totals 14 residues. Germline V gene lookup returns CDR1 SGHRS and CDR2 YFSETQ. V was shortened by 0 bases and J by 4 bases, with 8 bases between the two germline ends. Full variable domain (missing parts from reference TRBV5-1 and TRBJ2-4): KAGVTQTPRYLIKTRGQQVTLSCSPISGHRSVSWYQQTPGQGLQFLFEYFSETQRNKGNFPGRFSGRQFSNSRSEMNVSTLELGDSALYLCASSLGDTKNIQYFGAGTRLSVL.